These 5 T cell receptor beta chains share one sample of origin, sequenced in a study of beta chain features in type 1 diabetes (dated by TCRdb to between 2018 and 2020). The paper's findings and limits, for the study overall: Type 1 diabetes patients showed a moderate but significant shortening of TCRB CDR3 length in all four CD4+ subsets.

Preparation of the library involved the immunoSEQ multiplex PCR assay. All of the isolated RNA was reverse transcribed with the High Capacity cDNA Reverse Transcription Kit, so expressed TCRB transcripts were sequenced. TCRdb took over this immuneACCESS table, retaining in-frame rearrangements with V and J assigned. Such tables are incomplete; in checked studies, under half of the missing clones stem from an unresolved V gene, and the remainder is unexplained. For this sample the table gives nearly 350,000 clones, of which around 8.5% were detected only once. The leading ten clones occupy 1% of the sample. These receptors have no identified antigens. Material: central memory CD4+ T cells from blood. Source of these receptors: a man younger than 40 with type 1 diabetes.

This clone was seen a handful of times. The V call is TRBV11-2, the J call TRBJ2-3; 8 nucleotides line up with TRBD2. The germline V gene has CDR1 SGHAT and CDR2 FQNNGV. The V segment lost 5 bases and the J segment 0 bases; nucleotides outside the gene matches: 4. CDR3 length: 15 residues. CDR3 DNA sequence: TGTGCCAGCAGCCGTTCTAGCGGGAGCACAGATACGCAGTATTTT. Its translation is CASSRSSGSTDTQYF.

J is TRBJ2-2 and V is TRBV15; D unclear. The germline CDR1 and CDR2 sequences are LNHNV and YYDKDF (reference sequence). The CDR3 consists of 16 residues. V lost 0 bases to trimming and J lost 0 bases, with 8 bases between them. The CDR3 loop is CATSRDRRANTGELFF. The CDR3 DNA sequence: TGTGCCACCAGCAGAGATCGAAGGGCGAACACCGGGGAGCTGTTTTTT.

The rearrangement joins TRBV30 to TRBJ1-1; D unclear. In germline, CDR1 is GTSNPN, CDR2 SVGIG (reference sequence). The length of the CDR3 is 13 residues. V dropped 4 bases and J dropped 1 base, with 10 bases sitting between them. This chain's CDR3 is CAWKRQTNTEAFF. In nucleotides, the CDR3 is TGTGCCTGGAAGAGGCAGACGAACACTGAAGCTTTCTTT.

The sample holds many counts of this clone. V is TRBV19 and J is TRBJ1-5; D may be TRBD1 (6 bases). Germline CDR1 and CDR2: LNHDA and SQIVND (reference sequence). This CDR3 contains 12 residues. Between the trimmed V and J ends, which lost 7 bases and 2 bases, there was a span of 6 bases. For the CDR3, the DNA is TGTGCCAGTAACAGGGGCAATCAGCCCCAGCATTTT. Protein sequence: CASNRGNQPQHF.

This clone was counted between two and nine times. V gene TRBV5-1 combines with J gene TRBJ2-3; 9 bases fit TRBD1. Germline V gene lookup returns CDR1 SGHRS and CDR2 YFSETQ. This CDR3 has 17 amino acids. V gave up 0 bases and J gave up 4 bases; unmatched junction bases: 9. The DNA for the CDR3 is TGCGCCAGCAGCTTGGGATACGGGACAGGGTTATCAGATACGCAGTATTTT. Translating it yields CASSLGYGTGLSDTQYF. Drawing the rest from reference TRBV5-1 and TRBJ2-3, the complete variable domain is KAGVTQTPRYLIKTRGQQVTLSCSPISGHRSVSWYQQTPGQGLQFLFEYFSETQRNKGNFPGRFSGRQFSNSRSEMNVSTLELGDSALYLCASSLGYGTGLSDTQYFGPGTRLTVL.